Below, 11 T cell receptor beta chains from the same sample are listed, as sequenced in a study of CD8+ T cells in alopecia areata. Following extraction, RNA underwent reverse transcription to cDNA, which served as the sequencing template. Profiling relied on immunoSEQ multiplex PCR, and the TCRdb table lists in-frame clones only, not all of them. The sample has 100,000 to 150,000 clones, 30% to 40% seen once. Sequencing input: CD4+ T cells sorted from blood. The receptors derive from a human donor with alopecia areata.

This clone was observed a handful of times. The chain is built from TRBV29-1 and TRBJ2-1; D uncertain. The CDR3 contains 12 residues. The ends were cut back, 1 base at V and 5 bases at J, with 6 bases in the middle. Germline V lookup: CDR1 SQVTM, CDR2 ANQGSEA. This CDR3 is CSVEGINNEQFF. The CDR3 DNA is TGCAGCGTTGAAGGCATCAACAATGAGCAGTTCTTC.

This clone came up a few times. The J gene is TRBJ2-2, the V gene TRBV6-5, with 7 bases that match TRBD2. Germline V gene data show CDR1 as MNHEY and CDR2 as SVGAGI. This CDR3 contains 15 residues. J was trimmed by 1 base and V by 6 bases; bases with no gene match: 5. The CDR3 region has the DNA TGTGCCAGCAGCCGCCAGCGGGAGAACACCGGGGAGCTGTTTTTT. It is translated as CASSRQRENTGELFF.

The CDR3 here is CASSVEAGGRDTQYF. The CDR3 nucleotides are TGTGCCAGCAGCGTAGAAGCGGGGGGGCGTGATACGCAGTATTTT. The chain is built from TRBV9 and TRBJ2-3, with 10 bases that match TRBD2. CDR3 length: 15 amino acids. From germline, CDR1 is SGDLS and CDR2 YYNGEE. Unmatched junction bases numbered 4, after V lost 0 bases and J lost 6 bases.

This clone was observed a handful of times. The chain couples TRBV29-1 to TRBJ1-4, with a possible D match to TRBD1 (5 bases). The CDR3 has 13 residues. CDR1 SQVTM and CDR2 ANQGSEA come from the germline V gene. Trimming removed 7 bases from V and 7 bases from J, with 16 bases in between. This CDR3 reads CSARWDQREKLFF. The CDR3 bases are TGCAGCGCTAGGTGGGACCAACGTGAAAAACTGTTTTTT.

The chain is built from TRBV29-1 and TRBJ2-3; D unresolved. The germline V gene has CDR1 SQVTM and CDR2 ANQGSEA. The CDR3 is 13 residues long. V lost 6 bases, J lost 2 bases, and 12 bases lay in between. The CDR3 coding sequence is TGCAGCGTCGCAGGACGCCACACAGATACGCAGTATTTT. This gives the protein CSVAGRHTDTQYF.

The chain employs TRBV9 and TRBJ2-5; perhaps TRBD2 as D (7 bases). Germline lookup yields CDR1 SGDLS and CDR2 YYNGEE. The CDR3 covers 17 residues. Trimming took 0 bases from V and 0 from J, leaving 15 bases between them. The CDR3 DNA reads as TGTGCCAGCAGCGTAGGGGGGGGCTCGCCGTACCAAGAGACCCAGTACTTC. Protein product: CASSVGGGSPYQETQYF.

This clone turned up a few times. This chain connects TRBV7-2 to TRBJ1-5, with D unclear. In germline, CDR1 is SGHTA, CDR2 FQGNSA. Trimming pared 2 bases from V and 7 bases from J, leaving 6 bases between. The length of the CDR3 is 12 residues. The CDR3 loop is CASSLFEQPQHF. CDR3 in DNA: TGTGCCAGCAGCTTATTCGAGCAGCCCCAGCATTTT.

The chain has TRBV5-1 and TRBJ2-7; 9 nucleotides agree with TRBD2. J lost 4 bases, V lost 3 bases, and 20 bases had no gene match. Germline V gene data show CDR1 as SGHRS and CDR2 as YFSETQ. The CDR3 extends over 19 amino acids. The CDR3 DNA is TGCGCCAGCAGCTCGACCGGGCACCCCTCTGCGGGGGGGCGATACGAGCAGTACTTC. Its translation: CASSSTGHPSAGGRYEQYF. Based on the CDR3 plus reference TRBV5-1 and TRBJ2-7, the full variable domain is KAGVTQTPRYLIKTRGQQVTLSCSPISGHRSVSWYQQTPGQGLQFLFEYFSETQRNKGNFPGRFSGRQFSNSRSEMNVSTLELGDSALYLCASSSTGHPSAGGRYEQYFGPGTRLTVT.

This clone appeared a few times. This rearrangement joins TRBV28 to TRBJ2-7; D gene uncertain. Looked up from germline, CDR1 is MDHEN and CDR2 is SYDVKM. This CDR3 is built from 13 residues. V shed 6 bases and J shed 3 bases, with 12 bases lying between them. Here the CDR3 DNA reads TGTGCCAGCAGACCGACGGCGGACTACGAGCAGTACTTC. It translates to CASRPTADYEQYF.

This clone occurred a few times. V and J are TRBV29-1 and TRBJ2-7; the D gene is possibly TRBD2 (6 bases). Germline assignment: CDR1 SQVTM and CDR2 ANQGSEA. The germline V and J ends were trimmed by 4 bases and 4 bases, with 14 bases remaining between them. This CDR3 comprises 13 residues. Here the CDR3 reads CSVVSGSLYEQYF. The CDR3 nucleotides are TGCAGCGTTGTATCCGGGAGCCTATACGAGCAGTACTTC.

To note about this clone: The sample carries other DNA sequences with the same CDR3. The chain employs TRBV7-9 and TRBJ2-2; TRBD1 is a possible D gene (5 bases). Germline assignment: CDR1 SEHNR and CDR2 FQNEAQ (reference sequence). The CDR3 is 14 residues long. V gave up 3 bases and J gave up 1 base, with 6 bases separating them. In DNA, the CDR3 is TGTGCCAGCAGCTTCGGACAGAACACCGGGGAGCTGTTTTTT. Its translation: CASSFGQNTGELFF.